This T cell receptor beta chain originates from a study of blood T cells in healthy people across ages (dated by TCRdb to about 2015). Regarding the research as a whole: Template switching captured roughly one uniquely barcoded TCR beta cDNA molecule per two T cells in model experiments. Using deep sequencing normalized with unique cDNA molecular identifiers, the study measured how TCR beta repertoire diversity changes with age. The donors were split into four age groups: young (average 16 years), middle-aged (around 37), aged (over 55) and long-lived (approximately 80). To avoid experimental bias, donors of different ages were spread randomly across the sequencing lanes. Using the same blood draw, the study looked at two additional independent replicas of 1 million unique cDNA reads for two donors, one aged 18 to 30 and the other aged 80 or older. General study outcomes and caveats: Observed TCR beta diversity per million T cells fell roughly linearly with age, and a significant reduction was already apparent by age roughly 41. Because donor CMV infection status was unknown, age-related changes in expanded clonotypes were potentially confounded. Compared with the aged group, more naive CD4+ T cells, fewer expanded clones and increased TCR diversity were shown by the long-lived group, suggesting age selection. Conclusive comparison of naive and antigen-experienced compartments was prevented by the profiling of bulk unsorted PBMCs. There was a strong correlation between observed TCR beta diversity and the percentage of naive T cells measured by flow cytometry. Estimates of total diversity based on one million sequenced T cells were considered lower bounds and underestimates.

The donors were some 39 Caucasian individuals from Russia, aged roughly 6 to 100 years, who were systemically healthy. Roughly 10 milliliters of peripheral blood were collected from each donor into EDTA-treated Vacutainer tubes. PBMCs were isolated by Ficoll-Paque density-gradient centrifugation, with at least 7 million obtained per sample. Trizol reagent was used to extract total RNA from the PBMCs, yielding at least 5 micrograms per sample. The percentages of naive CD45RAhigh/CD27high T cells were determined by flow cytometry on a PBMC aliquot from every donor. Libraries came from 5' RACE. For sequencing, an Illumina HiSeq 2500 was employed. The second PCR ran for roughly 7 to 11 cycles and used a J-beta primer mix along with a sample-barcoded 5' primer. A template-switch 5' adaptor carrying 12 random nucleotides introduced a unique molecular identifier onto each TCR beta cDNA molecule. Each sample yielded at least 2.5 million CDR3-containing paired-end reads. First-strand cDNA was synthesized from all RNA with the Mint cDNA synthesis kit, primed by a TRBC-specific oligonucleotide. After uracil-DNA glycosylase treatment, a first 18-cycle PCR used universal primers M1SS and BC2_uni_R on all cDNA. As for how the authors treated the data: Normalization of each sample was performed by random selection of 1 million high-quality reads, each carrying a distinct molecular identifier. Reads with shared molecular identifiers were discarded instead of being binned into consensus sequences. MiTCR, set to a Q25 quality threshold and the strictest error-elimination algorithm, was used for CDR3 identification, clonotype clustering and error correction. A nonparametric unseen species model with Euler transformation was used to estimate a lower bound on total TCR beta diversity. TCRdb passed the public sequencing reads through fastp at Q25 and MiXCR, retaining productive beta sequences. Rows with a matching CDR3 protein are joined into one entry that keeps the most common DNA and genes. These V and J calls are TCRdb output, not the study's own analysis. For this sample there are more than 1.4 million distinct CDR3 sequences; 35% to 45% appear just once. The biggest ten clones account for 7% to 9.5% of the sample.

At the junction V is shortened by 4 bases and J by 7 bases, with 13 bases in between. The germline V gene specifies SQVTM as CDR1 and ANQGSEA as CDR2. The CDR3 sequence holds 13 residues, the cysteine and phenylalanine included. Only the CDR3 DNA is retained, 39 bases long and in frame from the first base. In regard to this clonotype: Its antigen remains undetermined. No clone much larger than this one lies a single base away; base qualities are absent.

The sequencing sample was made of blood. The rearrangement combines TRBV29-1 with TRBJ2-2; TRBD2 might be the D gene, on 5 matching bases. This receptor was taken from a young woman in good health. CDR3 protein: CSVVRMRDGELFF. The DNA reads TGCAGCGTTGTCCGAATGAGGGACGGGGAGCTGTTTTTT.